The clone carrying this TCR beta chain came up once. This CDR3 region has 14 residues. The germline CDR1 and CDR2 sequences are SGHTA and FQGNSA. This sample is part of a study of CD4 and CD8 cells across lung adenocarcinoma regions. Each CDR3 protein is one row after TCRdb ran MiXCR on the PCR reads. The data hold about 4,000 distinct CDR3 sequences, with 45% to 60% observed a single time. The patients had localized lung adenocarcinoma, a non-small cell subtype. This TCR was recovered from a female donor with lung adenocarcinoma. The CD4 and CD8 labels of this study may be unreliable. Sequenced: CD4+ T cells from the margin of a lung tumor. V and J are TRBV7-2 and TRBJ2-3; tentative D call: TRBD2 (6 bases). The J call is doubtful: the DNA matches TRBJ2-5 better. The CDR3 spells CASREGYLQETQYF. The CDR3 DNA sequence: TGTGCCAGCAGGGAGGGGTACCTTCAAGAGACCCAGTACTTC.